The subject of this entry is one TCR beta chain. The PCR employed 60 Vbeta primers together with 13 Jbeta primers. Repertoires were generated with immunoSEQ multiplex PCR, while TCRdb's copy carries only in-frame clones and drops some. This sample's table reports more than 95,000 clones. The sample is drawn from a study of cytomegalovirus exposure and HLA in healthy donors. Study as a whole: Some 180 million T cells yielded around 120 million unique TCR beta sequences in earlier analysis.

Deletions cut 2 bases from V and 2 bases from J, with 11 bases between. Germline CDR1 reads SGDLS; CDR2 reads YYNGEE. This CDR3 is built from 15 residues. This chain joins TRBV9 and TRBJ2-1; D possibly corresponds to TRBD1 (6 bases). The material sequenced was PBMCs. This clonotype was obtained from a man aged 25-45 years in good health and CMV-seronegative. The CDR3 region is CASSVTGFPYNEQFF. CDR3 nucleotide sequence: TGTGCCAGCAGCGTGACAGGTTTCCCCTACAATGAGCAGTTCTTC. Drawing the rest from reference TRBV9 and TRBJ2-1, the complete variable domain is DSGVTQTPKHLITATGQRVTLRCSPRSGDLSVYWYQQSLDQGLQFLIQYYNGEERAKGNILERFSAQQFPDLHSELNLSSLELGDSALYFCASSVTGFPYNEQFFGPGTRLTVL.